The clone carrying this TCR beta chain was counted between two and nine times. The antigen is unknown. The data derive from a study of blood T cells in healthy people across ages. Broader study findings: Both higher diversity and more naive CD4+ cells marked long-lived donors when set against aged donors. Age showed a roughly linear inverse relationship with TCR beta diversity per million T cells.

PCR was performed a second time for about 7 to 11 cycles using a sample-barcoded 5' primer and a J-beta primer mix. A single record per CDR3 protein comes from TCRdb applying MiXCR to the 5' RACE reads. Here the sample spans about 1.7 million distinct CDR3 sequences, 25% to 30% being singletons. V was clipped by 5 bases and J by 0 bases; unmatched bases: 6. The CDR3 has 16 amino acids. The chain couples TRBV12-3 or TRBV12-4 to TRBJ2-2; 7 bases align to TRBD1. Sequencing was performed on blood. The TCR sequence derives from a woman aged 30 to 39 in good health. The DNA of the CDR3 is TGTGCCAGCAGTCCAGAGGGGGCCGCGAACACCGGGGAGCTGTTTTTT. It specifies CASSPEGAANTGELFF.